This passage covers 8 T cell receptor beta chains from one sample sequenced in a study of T cell repertoires in cytomegalovirus infection. Antigens for these TCRs are unknown. From the reads, TCRdb called clonotypes with MiXCR, one entry per CDR3 protein. The sample shows around 81,000 distinct CDR3 sequences, roughly 39% of them seen only once. The sample here was CD8+ T cells from cultured PBMCs, taken from culture after CMV antigen stimulation. These receptors were collected from a human donor in good health (CMV status not recorded). Some clones in this sample may be carry-over from other donors' samples.

This rearrangement joins TRBV7-9 to TRBJ1-1, with a tentative D call TRBD1 (5 bases). CDR3 length equals 15 residues. Trimming took 5 bases from V and 1 from J, leaving 14 bases between them. Germline V CDR1 and CDR2: SEHNR, FQNEAQ (reference sequence). The CDR3 DNA reads as TGTGCCAGCAGCCCCCCCCTAACAGGGAACACTGAAGCTTTCTTT. This encodes CASSPPLTGNTEAFF. Full variable domain (remainder filled in from reference TRBV7-9 and TRBJ1-1): DTGVSQNPRHKITKRGQNVTFRCDPISEHNRLYWYRQTLGQGPEFLTYFQNEAQLEKSRLLSDRFSAERPKGSFSTLEIQRTEQGDSAMYLCASSPPLTGNTEAFFGQGTRLTVV.

The chain is built from TRBV27 and TRBJ2-7, with D maybe TRBD2 (5 bases). V gave up 5 bases and J gave up 6 bases, with 14 bases separating them. The germline V gene has CDR1 MNHEY and CDR2 SMNVEV (reference sequence). The CDR3 contains 13 residues. The CDR3 region is CASSGGPSGEQYF. CDR3 nucleotides: TGTGCCAGCAGTGGCGGGCCCTCGGGCGAGCAGTACTTC.

The V gene is TRBV5-1, the J gene TRBJ2-5, with D maybe TRBD2 (6 bases). Germline lookup yields CDR1 SGHRS and CDR2 YFSETQ. The CDR3 sequence is 18 residues long. V lost 3 bases and J 1 base, leaving 22 bases between the germline ends. The CDR3 sequence: CASSYPVRGGPSQETQYF. The CDR3 DNA reads as TGCGCCAGCAGCTACCCGGTACGGGGAGGTCCGTCCCAAGAGACCCAGTACTTC.

This chain connects TRBV27 to TRBJ1-1; TRBD1 is a possible D gene (5 bases). The CDR3 sequence is 11 residues long. The germline gives CDR1 MNHEY, CDR2 SMNVEV (reference sequence). V was shortened by 5 bases and J by 7 bases, with 8 bases between the two germline ends. The chain's CDR3 is CASSGGGEAFF. CDR3 in DNA: TGTGCCAGCAGTGGGGGTGGTGAAGCTTTCTTT.

This clonotype was found a few times. This chain connects TRBV11-1 to TRBJ2-5, with TRBD1 identical over 7 bases. V was clipped by 5 bases and J by 4 bases; unmatched bases: 10. This CDR3 contains 15 residues. Germline V gene sequence: CDR1 SGHAT, CDR2 FQDESV (reference sequence). Written as DNA, the CDR3 is TGTGCCAGCAGCCGCACTACGCGACAGGGAGAGACCCAGTACTTC. Its translation is CASSRTTRQGETQYF.

The chain employs TRBV19 and TRBJ1-2, with D possibly TRBD1 on 6 matching bases. Trimming left V 4 bases short and J 4 bases short, with 19 bases between. The CDR3 consists of 16 residues. Germline-derived CDR1 and CDR2 are LNHDA and SQIVND (reference sequence). The CDR3 reads CASSTLPLTGPYGYTF. The CDR3 region has the DNA TGTGCCAGTAGTACCCTCCCCCTGACAGGACCCTATGGCTACACCTTC.

The chain carries TRBV7-6 and TRBJ2-1, with 7 bases fitting TRBD1. V lost 5 bases and J lost 9; bases outside the gene matches: 13. This CDR3 has 15 residues. Germline CDR1 SGHVS, CDR2 FNYEAQ. As DNA, the CDR3 is TGTGCCAGCAGCACAGAATTGGACAGGAACACTGAGCAGTTCTTC. Translated, it gives CASSTELDRNTEQFF.

CDR3 amino acids: CASSLDIRAQYF. DNA of the CDR3: TGTGCCAGCAGCTTAGATATCAGGGCCCAGTACTTC. The rearrangement links TRBV7-6 to TRBJ2-5; possibly TRBD1 for D (5 bases). CDR1 and CDR2 (germline): SGHVS, FNYEAQ. The CDR3 spans 12 residues. Trimming removed 1 base at V and 9 bases at J, with 9 bases between.